This T cell receptor (beta chain) came from a study of a mutant IDH1 vaccine in newly diagnosed glioma (dated by TCRdb to 2020 to 2022). The study in broad terms: Of the approximately 30 treated patients, about 62% were male and roughly 38% were female, and a mean age of around 40 years was recorded. Longitudinal TCRB deep sequencing was done for 25 treated patients, wherever samples were available for exploratory analyses. Prior to enrollment, standard therapy consisting of radiotherapy alone, temozolomide alone, or radiochemotherapy with temozolomide had been administered to patients, with the combination being received by most patients. Six visits were used for peripheral blood collection: V03 (baseline), V05, V07, V10, V12 and V13. Points the paper makes about the study in general: Selection of PBMC samples for TCRB deep sequencing was based on availability. Vaccine-induced immune responses across multiple MHC alleles were detected in about 93% of patients. Changes in the top peripheral T cell clonotypes picked up by TCRB sequencing did not appear to be linked to pseudoprogression. The authors stated that sample limitations prevented analyses of patient blood samples from being reproduced.

Inclusive of the bounding cysteine and phenylalanine, the CDR3 is 18 residues long. Only the CDR3 DNA is retained, 54 bases long and in frame from the first base. Trimming removed 4 bases from V and 2 bases from J; the gene matches leave 5 bases unexplained. The germline V gene specifies MNHNS as CDR1 and SASEGT as CDR2. Only one count was recorded for this clone. Which antigen it targets is not known. No much larger clonotype is one base removed from it; base qualities were not supplied. The time point label for this specimen denotes: baseline, week 1 (first vaccination visit). Per the publication, the treatment or condition label means: pre-vaccination baseline after standard-of-care therapy. All donors had newly diagnosed IDH1-mutant astrocytomas of WHO grade 3 or 4 that showed loss of nuclear ATRX. The samples were drawn from NOA16, a multicentre, single-arm, open-label phase I trial in Germany that tested a mutant IDH1 peptide vaccine in humans for the first time. For immunogenicity testing, the blood drawn at visit V03 was used as the baseline sample. The DNeasy Blood and Tissue Kit was used to extract genomic DNA from EDTA blood for TCRB sequencing.

Libraries were constructed by the immunoSEQ multiplex PCR assay. Following the manufacturer's protocol, the hsTCRB Kit was used to amplify rearranged TCR beta chain sequences. TCRB libraries were sequenced on an Illumina MiSeq. On the authors' methods: The proprietary platform of the kit vendor was used for demultiplexing, trimming and gene mapping. The table comes from immuneACCESS by way of TCRdb, which keeps in-frame sequences with V and J called. Part of the clones is missing from these tables; in studies checked, under half for an unresolved V gene and the rest for unknown reasons. V and J calls and clone size follow that table, whereas D and trimming were derived from the DNA. The sample table contains 60,000 to 85,000 clones; only one count was recorded for 79% of them. More than 8% of the sample lies in the top ten.

The sequence links TRBV6-1 to TRBJ2-1, and TRBD2 matches 16 of the central bases. The receptor comes from a man between 50 and 59 years old with glioma. Sequences were derived from PBMCs, sampled from a glioma patient treated with radiotherapy, temozolomide or both. The nucleotides are TGTGCCAGCAGTGTGGACGGGACTAGCGGGGGGGCCTACAATGAGCAGTTCTTC. Translated, it gives CASSVDGTSGGAYNEQFF.